These T cell receptor beta chains were read from a single sample in a study of blood T cell repertoires in COVID-19. Produced via immunoSEQ multiplex PCR; TCRdb's table is partial and in-frame only. The top ten hold 0.7% to 0.8% of the sample, which has about 200,000 clones, roughly nine tenths seen once. The specimen was peripheral blood. These receptors all stem from a woman aged 70-85 years with acute or convalescent COVID-19. Each CDR3 is given with its conserved first and last residue. The order of the fields is D gene, CDR3 length, V gene, clone size, J gene, CDR3 DNA, CDR3 protein. A D gene is named only where the DNA matches it firmly. Only some rows state a clone size, as once, few, many or a class for expanded clones.

d_gene: NA; len: 13; v_gene: TRBV12-5; abundance: NA; j_gene: TRBJ1-5; CDR3nt: TGTGCTAGTGGTTTGGAACCCGGGGGGCCCCAGCATTTT; CDR3aa: CASGLEPGGPQHF
d_gene: NA; len: 15; v_gene: TRBV6-5; abundance: once; j_gene: TRBJ2-1; CDR3nt: TGTGCCAGCACTCCCCGGAGGAGCTCCTACAATGAGCAGTTCTTC; CDR3aa: CASTPRRSSYNEQFF
d_gene: NA; len: 14; v_gene: TRBV7-9; abundance: NA; j_gene: TRBJ1-1; CDR3nt: TGTGCCAGCGACTTTTTAGGGGCGAACACTGAAGCTTTCTTT; CDR3aa: CASDFLGANTEAFF
d_gene: NA; len: 12; v_gene: TRBV6-5; abundance: NA; j_gene: TRBJ2-5; CDR3nt: TGTGCCAGCAGTCGGGGTGCCGGGACCCAGTACTTC; CDR3aa: CASSRGAGTQYF
d_gene: NA; len: 16; v_gene: TRBV19; abundance: few; j_gene: TRBJ1-4; CDR3nt: TGTGCCAGTAGTTTCGGCAGACAGGCAACTAATGAAAAACTGTTTTTT; CDR3aa: CASSFGRQATNEKLFF
d_gene: NA; len: 15; v_gene: TRBV11-2; abundance: NA; j_gene: TRBJ2-3; CDR3nt: TGTGCCAGCAGCGCATCTGCACGGTTCACAGATACGCAGTATTTT; CDR3aa: CASSASARFTDTQYF
d_gene: TRBD1; len: 17; v_gene: TRBV9; abundance: NA; j_gene: TRBJ2-5; CDR3nt: TGTGCCAGCAGCGCGCCCCTGGGACAGGGGGTGTTCGAGACCCAGTACTTC; CDR3aa: CASSAPLGQGVFETQYF
d_gene: NA; len: 15; v_gene: TRBV14; abundance: large; j_gene: TRBJ2-2; CDR3nt: TGTGCCAGCAGCCAAGCGGTACAGGGTAACGGGGAGCTGTTTTTT; CDR3aa: CASSQAVQGNGELFF
d_gene: NA; len: 12; v_gene: TRBV29-1; abundance: NA; j_gene: TRBJ2-7; CDR3nt: TGCAGCGTTTCAGGGGAAAGCGACGAGCAGTACTTC; CDR3aa: CSVSGESDEQYF
d_gene: TRBD1; len: 17; v_gene: TRBV4-3; abundance: NA; j_gene: TRBJ2-2; CDR3nt: TGCGCCAGCAGTCTAGGGGTTAGGACAGGGTGGACCGGGGAGCTGTTTTTT; CDR3aa: CASSLGVRTGWTGELFF
d_gene: TRBD2; len: 14; v_gene: TRBV6-5; abundance: NA; j_gene: TRBJ2-1; CDR3nt: TGTGCCAGCAGTTCCCCCGGGACTAGCGGGAGGCAGTTCTTC; CDR3aa: CASSSPGTSGRQFF
d_gene: TRBD2; len: 16; v_gene: TRBV19; abundance: NA; j_gene: TRBJ2-2; CDR3nt: TGTGCCAGTAGTTCCCCCCGGGGGGGCACCACCGGGGAGCTGTTTTTT; CDR3aa: CASSSPRGGTTGELFF
d_gene: NA; len: 16; v_gene: TRBV7-9; abundance: once; j_gene: TRBJ1-1; CDR3nt: TGTGCCAGCAGCCGAATGGGGGGGCTCCCCAACACTGAAGCTTTCTTT; CDR3aa: CASSRMGGLPNTEAFF
d_gene: TRBD1; len: 17; v_gene: TRBV28; abundance: NA; j_gene: TRBJ2-5; CDR3nt: TGTGCCAGCAGTCTCACCGGGACAGGGGGTATTAGAGAGACCCAGTACTTC; CDR3aa: CASSLTGTGGIRETQYF
d_gene: NA; len: 16; v_gene: TRBV4-3; abundance: NA; j_gene: TRBJ2-1; CDR3nt: TGCGCCAGCAGCCAGGCCCGGGTCGGGGTATACAATGAGCAGTTCTTC; CDR3aa: CASSQARVGVYNEQFF
d_gene: NA; len: 13; v_gene: TRBV14; abundance: once; j_gene: TRBJ2-5; CDR3nt: TGTGCCAGCAGCCAAGACAGGTTTGAGACCCAGTACTTC; CDR3aa: CASSQDRFETQYF
d_gene: NA; len: 13; v_gene: TRBV2; abundance: NA; j_gene: TRBJ1-2; CDR3nt: TGTGCCAGCAGAGAGGACAGCGTGGGTGGCTACACCTTC; CDR3aa: CASREDSVGGYTF
d_gene: NA; len: 13; v_gene: TRBV29-1; abundance: NA; j_gene: TRBJ2-7; CDR3nt: TGCAGCGTTGGGAAGGCAGGGATGGACGAGCAGTACTTC; CDR3aa: CSVGKAGMDEQYF
d_gene: NA; len: 15; v_gene: TRBV25-1; abundance: NA; j_gene: TRBJ1-1; CDR3nt: TGTGCCAGCTCCCCACCAGGGGCGCGGGCCACTGAAGCTTTCTTT; CDR3aa: CASSPPGARATEAFF
d_gene: NA; len: 11; v_gene: TRBV7-2; abundance: NA; j_gene: TRBJ2-5; CDR3nt: TGTGCCAGCAGCTCGGGTGAGACCCAGTACTTC; CDR3aa: CASSSGETQYF
d_gene: NA; len: 18; v_gene: TRBV7-9; abundance: NA; j_gene: TRBJ2-6; CDR3nt: TGTGCCAGCAGCTTAGTTGGGGACAAAATCTCTGGGGCCAACGTCCTGACTTTC; CDR3aa: CASSLVGDKISGANVLTF
d_gene: TRBD2; len: 15; v_gene: TRBV10-1; abundance: few; j_gene: TRBJ2-1; CDR3nt: TGCGCCAGCAGTTTGACGGGGGGGTTTTACAATGAGCAGTTCTTC; CDR3aa: CASSLTGGFYNEQFF
d_gene: TRBD1; len: 13; v_gene: TRBV15; abundance: once; j_gene: TRBJ2-5; CDR3nt: TGTGCCACCAGCGGGGACAGAGAAGAGACCCAGTACTTC; CDR3aa: CATSGDREETQYF
d_gene: TRBD2; len: 16; v_gene: TRBV18; abundance: NA; j_gene: TRBJ2-1; CDR3nt: TGTGCCAGCTCACCAAAAGCGGGAGGGCTGAACAATGAGCAGTTCTTC; CDR3aa: CASSPKAGGLNNEQFF
d_gene: NA; len: 12; v_gene: TRBV15; abundance: few; j_gene: TRBJ1-2; CDR3nt: TGTGCCACCAGCAGAGATAGGACAGGCTACACCTTC; CDR3aa: CATSRDRTGYTF
d_gene: TRBD2; len: 15; v_gene: TRBV4-3; abundance: NA; j_gene: TRBJ2-7; CDR3nt: TGCGCCAGCAGCCAAGGGACTAGCGGAACCTACGAGCAGTACTTC; CDR3aa: CASSQGTSGTYEQYF
d_gene: NA; len: 16; v_gene: TRBV18; abundance: NA; j_gene: TRBJ1-2; CDR3nt: TGTGCCAGCTCACCAACGGGCAGGGAAGGATTTCATGGCTACACCTTC; CDR3aa: CASSPTGREGFHGYTF
d_gene: TRBD2; len: 15; v_gene: TRBV11-2; abundance: NA; j_gene: TRBJ2-3; CDR3nt: TGTGCCAGCAGTACGAGCGGGGCTAGCACAGATACGCAGTATTTT; CDR3aa: CASSTSGASTDTQYF
d_gene: TRBD2; len: 18; v_gene: TRBV5-1; abundance: NA; j_gene: TRBJ2-2; CDR3nt: TGCGCCAGCAGCTTGTCGGGACTAGCGCAGGAGGTGACCGGGGAGCTGTTTTTT; CDR3aa: CASSLSGLAQEVTGELFF
d_gene: TRBD1; len: 14; v_gene: TRBV5-1; abundance: NA; j_gene: TRBJ1-4; CDR3nt: TGCGCCAGCAGCATGGACAGGGTCAGAGAAAAACTGTTTTTT; CDR3aa: CASSMDRVREKLFF
d_gene: NA; len: 14; v_gene: TRBV6-5; abundance: NA; j_gene: TRBJ2-2; CDR3nt: TGTGCCAGCAGTTACTCGCGCGGAGCCGGGGAGCTGTTTTTT; CDR3aa: CASSYSRGAGELFF
d_gene: NA; len: 13; v_gene: TRBV10-2; abundance: NA; j_gene: TRBJ1-1; CDR3nt: TGCGCCAGCACTAGACAGCAGAACACTGAAGCTTTCTTT; CDR3aa: CASTRQQNTEAFF